Each of the 30 T cell receptor beta chains below was sequenced from the same sample in a study of blood T cell repertoires in COVID-19. Generated by immunoSEQ multiplex PCR, the TCRdb table keeps only in-frame clones and is missing some. The data show some 190,000 clones, 85% to 90% seen once. The sequenced sample was peripheral blood. The receptors stem from a person aged 65 to 85 with COVID-19, enrolled during active disease.

This clone was seen more than once but under ten times. The V and J genes are TRBV30 and TRBJ2-3; TRBD2 matches 7 bases. This CDR3 has 13 residues. V gave up 0 bases and J gave up 6 bases; unmatched junction bases: 3. Per germline, CDR1 GTSNPN and CDR2 SVGIG (reference sequence). The CDR3 spells CAWSVLGGDTQYF. The DNA for the CDR3 is TGTGCCTGGAGTGTACTGGGGGGGGATACGCAGTATTTT.

In nucleotides, the CDR3 is TGTGCCAGCAGCTTAGTACAGGGGAGAAGCTATGGCTACACCTTC. Its translation is CASSLVQGRSYGYTF. The rearrangement joins TRBV7-8 to TRBJ1-2; 7 nucleotides match TRBD1. Germline lookup yields CDR1 SGHVS and CDR2 FQNEAQ. The CDR3 runs 15 residues. J lost 4 bases, V lost 1 base, and 6 bases had no gene match.

This chain uses TRBV5-1 with TRBJ2-7, with D possibly being TRBD1 (5 bases). Per germline, CDR1 SGHRS and CDR2 YFSETQ. This CDR3 contains 15 residues. Trimming shortened V by 0 bases and J by 0 bases, and 10 bases separated the two germline ends. The CDR3: CASSLATDSSYEQYF. The CDR3 DNA is TGCGCCAGCAGCTTGGCCACAGACAGCTCCTACGAGCAGTACTTC.

The gene calls are TRBV11-1 and TRBJ2-2, with 10 bases aligning to TRBD1. The CDR3 is 16 amino acids. Germline trimming cut 5 bases from V and 4 bases from J; bases unmatched to any gene: 7. CDR1 and CDR2 from the germline V gene are SGHAT and FQDESV (reference sequence). The CDR3 DNA is TGTGCCAGCAGCGTGGGACAGGGGAGGGGCACCGGGGAGCTGTTTTTT. It encodes CASSVGQGRGTGELFF.

By sample share, this clone is medium-sized. CDR3 sequence reads: CASSDSAGGYNEQFF. CDR3 coding DNA: TGTGCCAGCAGTGACTCCGCAGGGGGCTACAATGAGCAGTTCTTC. This chain uses TRBV6-4 with TRBJ2-1, with 7 bases identical to TRBD1. Trimming at V came to 0 bases and at J to 3 bases, leaving 2 bases not matched to a gene. Germline assignment: CDR1 MRHNA and CDR2 SNTAGT. The CDR3 runs to 15 residues.

J is TRBJ1-3 and V is TRBV9, with D unresolved. This CDR3 spans 16 amino acids. From germline, CDR1 is SGDLS and CDR2 YYNGEE. Trimming cost V 0 bases and J 4 bases, with 14 bases left between them. In nucleotides, the CDR3 is TGTGCCAGCAGCGTAGGGGAGGGTTCGTGGGGAAACACCATATATTTT. Residues: CASSVGEGSWGNTIYF.

V is TRBV19 and J is TRBJ2-2, with 9 bases matching TRBD2. J gave up 3 bases and V 6 bases, and 8 bases lay outside the gene matches. The length of the CDR3 is 16 residues. CDR1 is LNHDA, CDR2 SQIVND, per germline (reference sequence). CDR3 in DNA: TGTGCCAGTAGGAAGGCTAGCGGGACAGACACCGGGGAGCTGTTTTTT. As protein: CASRKASGTDTGELFF.

The rearrangement joins TRBV2 to TRBJ1-2, with a weak D call TRBD1 (5 bases). Trimming took 3 bases from V and 3 from J, leaving 14 bases between them. This CDR3 has 15 amino acids. Looked up from germline, CDR1 is SNHLY and CDR2 is FYNNEI. The CDR3 DNA follows: TGTGCCAGCAGTGAGTTTGGAGGGGACGACTATGGCTACACCTTC. This translates into CASSEFGGDDYGYTF.

This clone was recorded only once. This rearrangement joins TRBV7-3 to TRBJ1-6; TRBD1 is a possible D gene (5 bases). Germline CDR1 reads SGHTA; CDR2 reads FQGTGA. V was pared by 4 bases and J by 13 bases, with 17 bases between. The CDR3 runs 14 residues. The CDR3 region has the DNA TGTGCCAGCAGCTGGGGGGGTGCCGGAGATCCCCTCCACTTT. It codes for CASSWGGAGDPLHF.

This rearrangement joins TRBV5-4 to TRBJ2-6, with D perhaps TRBD2 (6 bases). V was clipped by 3 bases and J by 0 bases, with 7 bases between them. The CDR3 covers 15 residues. Germline CDR1 and CDR2: SGHNT and YYREEE (reference sequence). In DNA form, the CDR3 reads TGTGCCAGCAGCTGGCGGGGCTCTGGGGCCAACGTCCTGACTTTC. Translated, it gives CASSWRGSGANVLTF.

The rearrangement links TRBV6-1 to TRBJ2-7; 8 bases are shared with TRBD2. Germline trimming cut 3 bases from V and 4 bases from J; bases unmatched to any gene: 5. From germline, CDR1 is MNHNS and CDR2 SASEGT. CDR3 size: 14 residues. The CDR3 region is CASSDFGGAYEQYF. CDR3 bases: TGTGCCAGCAGTGATTTCGGGGGGGCGTACGAGCAGTACTTC.

The chain employs TRBV18 and TRBJ1-5; D is unresolved. The germline V and J ends were trimmed by 2 bases and 4 bases, with 6 bases remaining between them. CDR1 is KGHSH and CDR2 is LQKENI in the germline V gene. The CDR3 is made up of 13 amino acids. Written as DNA, the CDR3 is TGTGCCAGCTCACCATGGCAGAATCAGCCCCAGCATTTT. This encodes CASSPWQNQPQHF.

This clone was counted only a few times. The chain carries TRBV7-2 and TRBJ2-7; D gene unclear. This CDR3 contains 15 residues. Germline CDR1 is SGHTA and CDR2 is FQGNSA. V gave up 6 bases and J gave up 5 bases, with 20 bases separating them. In DNA, the CDR3 is TGTGCCAGCAGGCCAACCTCCAGGTTCGTGAACGAGCAGTACTTC. Its translation: CASRPTSRFVNEQYF.

The chain couples TRBV5-1 to TRBJ1-6; D is uncertain. V was cut by 3 bases and J by 8 bases, with 15 bases left in between. CDR1 is SGHRS, CDR2 YFSETQ, per germline. CDR3 length: 15 residues. The CDR3, as DNA: TGCGCCAGCAGCTACGCTGTACAGCCTGATTCACCCCTCCACTTT. It specifies CASSYAVQPDSPLHF. Filled out from reference TRBV5-1 and TRBJ1-6, the complete variable domain reads KAGVTQTPRYLIKTRGQQVTLSCSPISGHRSVSWYQQTPGQGLQFLFEYFSETQRNKGNFPGRFSGRQFSNSRSEMNVSTLELGDSALYLCASSYAVQPDSPLHFGNGTRLTVT.

This clone appeared many times. The chain is built from TRBV19 and TRBJ2-7; 8 bases map to TRBD1. Germline V lookup: CDR1 LNHDA, CDR2 SQIVND (reference sequence). The CDR3 spans 12 residues. V was pared by 10 bases and J by 4 bases, with 6 bases of the junction left unmatched. The CDR3 here is CATTQGAYEQYF. DNA for the CDR3: TGTGCCACCACGCAGGGGGCTTACGAGCAGTACTTC. The variable domain in full, completed from reference TRBV19 and TRBJ2-7, reads DGGITQSPKYLFRKEGQNVTLSCEQNLNHDAMYWYRQDPGQGLRLIYYSQIVNDFQKGDIAEGYSVSREKKESFPLTVTSAQKNPTAFYLCATTQGAYEQYFGPGTRLTVT.

This chain links TRBV5-6 with TRBJ2-1; TRBD1 agrees at 7 bases. The V and J ends lost 2 bases and 5 bases, in that order; junction bases with no gene match: 7. The CDR3 is 15 amino acids. The V gene's germline CDR1 is SGHDT and CDR2 YYEEEE. Here the CDR3 reads CASSFFGTDDNEQFF. CDR3 DNA: TGTGCCAGCAGCTTTTTTGGGACAGATGACAATGAGCAGTTCTTC.

The CDR3 protein is CASSVEGRGFRATDTQYF. The CDR3, as DNA: TGTGCCAGCAGCGTAGAGGGTCGGGGGTTTAGGGCCACAGATACGCAGTATTTT. The chain employs TRBV9 and TRBJ2-3; D perhaps matches TRBD2 (6 bases). V shed 0 bases and J shed 2 bases, with 19 bases lying between them. Germline CDR1 and CDR2: SGDLS and YYNGEE. The CDR3 extends over 18 amino acids.

The rearrangement links TRBV5-5 to TRBJ2-3, with TRBD1 matching over 12 bases. This CDR3 is 15 amino acids long. V trimming: 0 bases; J trimming: 7 bases; junction bases outside the gene matches: 3. The germline CDR1 and CDR2 sequences are SGHKS and YYEKEE (reference sequence). CDR3 sequence: CASSLEGTGGHTQYF. DNA for the CDR3: TGTGCCAGCAGCTTGGAGGGGACAGGGGGCCATACGCAGTATTTT.

V is TRBV5-1 and J is TRBJ1-1, with D perhaps TRBD1 (6 bases). Trimming took off 1 base at V and 0 bases at J, with 7 bases between the two ends. The CDR3 contains 14 residues. CDR1 SGHRS and CDR2 YFSETQ come from the germline V gene. The CDR3 spells CASSLRGMNTEAFF. The CDR3, as DNA: TGCGCCAGCAGCTTGAGGGGGATGAACACTGAAGCTTTCTTT.

The chain joins TRBV10-3 to TRBJ1-5; D is perhaps TRBD1 (5 bases). This CDR3 region has 13 residues. The germline CDR1 and CDR2 sequences are ENHRY and SYGVKD. V shed 6 bases and J shed 3 bases, with 9 bases lying between them. CDR3: CAISREINQPQHF. In DNA form, the CDR3 reads TGTGCCATCAGCAGGGAAATCAATCAGCCCCAGCATTTT.

The chain combines TRBV7-9 with TRBJ1-4; D is ambiguous. CDR3 length: 14 amino acids. The V and J ends lost 4 bases and 3 bases respectively, with 9 bases between them. Germline V lookup: CDR1 SEHNR, CDR2 FQNEAQ (reference sequence). This chain's CDR3 is CASSWEESNEKLFF. The CDR3 coding sequence is TGTGCCAGCAGCTGGGAGGAATCTAATGAAAAACTGTTTTTT.

J is TRBJ1-2 and V is TRBV5-6; 8 positions match TRBD1. The germline V gene has CDR1 SGHDT and CDR2 YYEEEE. Losses at the gene ends were 7 bases for V and 4 bases for J; bases not matched to a gene: 6. The CDR3 spans 13 residues. The CDR3 DNA sequence: TGTGCCAGCGGTCCAGGGGGCGGCTATGGCTACACCTTC. Protein sequence: CASGPGGGYGYTF.

The chain recombines TRBV18 with TRBJ1-3; D ambiguous. V was clipped by 7 bases and J by 1 base, with 8 bases between them. Germline V lookup: CDR1 KGHSH, CDR2 LQKENI. CDR3 length equals 13 residues. As DNA, the CDR3 is TGTGCCAGCTACGAGGTTTCTGGAAACACCATATATTTT. It specifies CASYEVSGNTIYF.

The chain recombines TRBV7-6 with TRBJ2-1; 11 nucleotides agree with TRBD2. The CDR3 length is 16 residues. J lost 2 bases, V lost 3 bases, and 3 bases had no gene match. Per germline, CDR1 SGHVS and CDR2 FNYEAQ. CDR3 region: CASSLATSGAYNEQFF. The CDR3 nucleotides are TGTGCCAGCAGCTTGGCGACTAGCGGGGCCTACAATGAGCAGTTCTTC.

This CDR3 reads CATSDLRPGPGTDTQYF. CDR3 in DNA: TGTGCCACCAGTGATTTGCGTCCAGGCCCCGGCACAGATACGCAGTATTTT. This chain connects TRBV24-1 to TRBJ2-3, with D hard to call. The CDR3 sequence is 17 residues long. Per germline, CDR1 KGHDR and CDR2 SFDVKD. V lost 0 bases and J 1 base, leaving 13 bases between the germline ends.

The chain employs TRBV6-2 or TRBV6-3 and TRBJ2-1; 9 bases match TRBD1. V was pared by 0 bases and J by 3 bases, with 6 bases of the junction left unmatched. Germline loops: CDR1 MNHEY, CDR2 SVGEGT. The CDR3 extends over 17 amino acids. In DNA, the CDR3 is TGTGCCAGCAGTTACTCTCCGGGGACAGGGATCTACAATGAGCAGTTCTTC. The encoded protein is CASSYSPGTGIYNEQFF.

The CDR3 sequence is CASNRDTGSYEQYF. In nucleotides, the CDR3 is TGTGCCAGTAACCGGGACACGGGATCCTACGAGCAGTACTTC. The chain couples TRBV10-3 to TRBJ2-7, with D perhaps matching TRBD1 (6 bases). This CDR3 region has 14 residues. V lost 10 bases and J 1 base, leaving 17 bases between the germline ends. In germline, CDR1 is ENHRY, CDR2 SYGVKD.

The gene calls are TRBV28 and TRBJ1-2; weak D call: TRBD1 (5 bases). V dropped 2 bases and J dropped 4 bases, with 11 bases sitting between them. The CDR3 loop spans 14 amino acids. CDR1 is MDHEN, CDR2 SYDVKM, per germline. In nucleotides, the CDR3 is TGTGCCAGCAGTTTAGGGGCAAACTTCTATGGCTACACCTTC. Translation: CASSLGANFYGYTF.

In this sample, this clone turned up once. The CDR3 protein is CASSQPSGNTIYF. In DNA, the CDR3 is TGTGCCAGCAGCCAACCGTCTGGAAACACCATATATTTT. The V call is TRBV3-1 (or the pseudogene TRBV3-2), the J call TRBJ1-3; D ambiguous. The CDR3 is made up of 13 amino acids. With 2 bases removed from V and 1 base from J, the gap between germline ends came to 3 bases. Germline V gene lookup returns CDR1 LGHDT and CDR2 YNNKEL (reference sequence).

The chain uses TRBV5-1 and TRBJ1-4, with TRBD1 matching 8 bases. CDR1 is SGHRS and CDR2 is YFSETQ in the germline V gene. The V gene end was trimmed by 4 bases and the J gene end by 3 bases; junction bases not matched to a gene: 2. The CDR3 runs to 14 residues. CDR3 sequence reads: CASSEQGANEKLFF. The CDR3 DNA reads as TGCGCCAGCAGCGAACAGGGGGCTAATGAAAAACTGTTTTTT.